The subject of this entry is one T cell receptor beta chain. Its antigen is currently not known. Base qualities are not provided; no much larger clone lies one nucleotide away. This specimen comes from a study of blood T cells in healthy people across ages (dated by TCRdb to the mid-2010s). Background for the entire study: Template switching captured roughly one uniquely barcoded TCR beta cDNA molecule per two T cells in model experiments. Two additional independent replicas of 1 million unique cDNA reads from the same blood draw were analyzed for two donors (one aged 18 to 30 and one aged 80 or older). To track age-related changes in TCR beta repertoire diversity, the study relied on deep sequencing normalized with unique cDNA molecular identifiers. The donors were split into four age groups: young (average about 16 years), middle-aged (about 40), aged (62) and long-lived (roughly 86).

General study outcomes and caveats: Bulk unsorted PBMC profiling prevented conclusive comparison of naive and antigen-experienced compartments. Compared with the aged group, more naive CD4+ T cells, fewer expanded clones and increased TCR diversity were shown by the long-lived group, suggesting age selection. Estimates of total diversity based on one million sequenced T cells were regarded as lower bounds and as underestimates. As age increased, observed TCR beta diversity per million T cells dropped in a roughly linear way, and a significant reduction was already evident by age 40. Observed TCR beta diversity correlated strongly with the percentage of naive T cells measured by flow cytometry. Because the CMV infection status of the donors was unknown, age-related changes in expanded clonotypes may potentially have been confounded.

The roughly 39 donors, aged roughly 6 to 100 years, were systemically healthy Caucasian individuals from Russia. Each donor gave ten milliliters of peripheral blood, collected into EDTA-treated Vacutainer tubes. PBMCs were isolated by Ficoll-Paque density-gradient centrifugation, with at least 7 million obtained per sample. Trizol reagent was used to extract total RNA from PBMCs, with at least 6 micrograms per sample. For every donor, an aliquot of PBMCs went through flow cytometry to measure the percentages of naive CD45RAhigh/CD27high T cells. The library was prepared using 5' RACE. TCRdb lists the instrument as Illumina HiSeq 2500. A second 7 to 11 cycle PCR used a sample-barcoded 5' primer and a J-beta primer mix. A unique molecular identifier was introduced onto each TCR beta cDNA molecule by a template-switch 5' adaptor carrying 12 random nucleotides. Each sample yielded at least 2.5 million CDR3-containing paired-end reads. The Mint cDNA synthesis kit, primed by a TRBC-specific oligonucleotide, was used to synthesize first-strand cDNA from all RNA. After uracil-DNA glycosylase treatment, a first 18-cycle PCR used universal primers M1SS and BC2_uni_R on all cDNA. From the authors' description of their analysis: For normalization, 1 million high-quality reads, each with a distinct molecular identifier, were randomly selected from each sample. Reads sharing molecular identifiers were discarded rather than binned into consensus sequences. MiTCR, run with a Q25 quality threshold and the strictest error-elimination algorithm, handled CDR3 identification, clonotype clustering and error correction. A nonparametric unseen species model using Euler transformation provided a lower-bound estimate of total TCR beta diversity. TCRdb reprocessed the public reads (quality trimming at Q25 with fastp, clone calling with MiXCR) and kept in-frame beta chains. Each CDR3 protein appears once, grouped with its most common genes and DNA. TCRdb's processing, not the authors' own work, is the source of the V and J calls. This sample lists 760,000 or so distinct CDR3 sequences; 20% to 25% were detected once. The top ten clonotypes cover under 10% of the sample.

The sample was also linked to a second study, of T cells of mothers and their children. The second investigation adds: Nine systemically healthy Caucasian individuals, comprising three mothers and their six children, were included as donors. cDNA synthesis consumed the entire amount of extracted RNA, loaded at around 1.5 ug RNA in each 15 ul reaction. In the second PCR, sample barcodes and 2-4 random nucleotides were introduced via the M1S primer. Over 10 million TCR beta CDR3 reads came from each mother, compared with around 3 million reads from each child. TCR recombination output is similarly shaped by thymic selection in related and unrelated pairs, with a minor effect exerted by inherited differences. Normalized repertoire overlap in related mother-child pairs was always slightly higher than in unrelated mother-child pairs, but the difference was never significant. No persistent microchimeric T cell clones were detected, at a sensitivity of 90 to 100 clones per million clonotypes. The study used deep NGS to compare TCR beta repertoires of mothers and children, seeking features distinguishing related mother-child pairs from unrelated individuals. Mothers averaged approximately 41 +/- 4 years of age and children averaged about 10 +/- 4 years. Libraries were sequenced on Illumina HiSeq 2000 with 100+100 nt paired-end reads after adapter ligation with NEBNext reagents. To avoid cross-contamination, the mother libraries and the child libraries were prepared a month apart and sequenced in separate runs. Each donor had between about 450,000 and 2,100,000 distinct TCR beta clonotypes identified. Naive TCR beta clonotypes were estimated from low-frequency clonotypes matched to each donor's FACS-determined naive share, without sorting.

Sequencing was performed on blood. This sequence originates from a boy aged 10-17 years in good health.

The CDR3 region reads CASSMGLAGTAQYF. In nucleotide form, the sequence is TGTGCCAGCAGCATGGGACTAGCGGGAACGGCCCAGTACTTC. The sequence links TRBV7-2 to TRBJ2-5; 13 bases in between match TRBD2. From its cysteine to its phenylalanine, the CDR3 spans 14 amino acids. The read is trimmed to its CDR3 DNA, 42 bases read in frame from base 1. Relative to germline, V is missing 5 bases and J is missing 9 bases, with 6 bases of the junction outside any gene match. Taken from the germline V gene, the CDR1 and CDR2 loops are SGHTA and FQGNSA. With the portions outside the CDR3 filled from the reference TRBV7-2 and TRBJ2-5 genes, the complete variable region becomes GAGVSQSPSNKVTEKGKDVELRCDPISGHTALYWYRQSLGQGLEFLIYFQGNSAPDKSGLPSDRFSAERTGGSVSTLTIQRTQQEDSAVYLCASSMGLAGTAQYFGPGTRLLVL.